In this sample, the clone carrying this TCR beta chain turned up once. The antigen is undetermined. This sample stems from a study of T cell repertoires in cytomegalovirus infection. Study context: Shared public TCR beta signatures pointed to both CMV infection and a matching HLA type.

TCRdb re-called the reads with MiXCR, one entry per CDR3 protein. Of roughly 310,000 distinct CDR3 sequences listed, roughly a sixth were seen once; the top ten hold 12%. Germline CDR1 is LGHDT and CDR2 is YNNKEL (reference sequence). The CDR3 is made up of 14 amino acids. V shed 3 bases and J shed 5 bases, with 13 bases lying between them. The study, taken as a whole, reports: There were HLA-C-restricted CMV-specific TCR beta clonotypes dominating the ex vivo response. The study identified carriers of CMV plus the relevant HLA from cumulative public TCR beta family frequency.

The clonotype comes from a human donor in good health (CMV status not recorded). Some clones in this sample may be carry-over from other donors' samples. Sequencing used PBMCs. V is TRBV3-1 and J is TRBJ2-5; possible D gene TRBD2, 6 bases. Written as DNA, the CDR3 is TGTGCCAGCAGCCATGGAGGGACTCCGGAGACCCAGTACTTC. Its translation is CASSHGGTPETQYF.